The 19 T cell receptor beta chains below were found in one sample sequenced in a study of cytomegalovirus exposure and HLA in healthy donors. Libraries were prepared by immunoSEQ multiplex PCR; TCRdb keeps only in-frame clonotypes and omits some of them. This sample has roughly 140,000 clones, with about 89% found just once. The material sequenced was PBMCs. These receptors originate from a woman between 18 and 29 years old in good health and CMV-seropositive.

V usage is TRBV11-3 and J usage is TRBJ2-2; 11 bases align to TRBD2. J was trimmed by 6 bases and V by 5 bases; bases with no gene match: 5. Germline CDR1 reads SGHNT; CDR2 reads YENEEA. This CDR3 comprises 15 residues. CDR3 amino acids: CASSQGLAVPGELFF. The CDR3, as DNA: TGTGCCAGCAGCCAGGGACTAGCGGTCCCCGGGGAGCTGTTTTTT.

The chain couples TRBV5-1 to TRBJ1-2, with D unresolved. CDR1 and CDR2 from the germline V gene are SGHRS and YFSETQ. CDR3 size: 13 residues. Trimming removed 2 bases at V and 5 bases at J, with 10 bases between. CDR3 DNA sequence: TGCGCCAGCAGCTTTCGAAGAGCTTATGGCTACACCTTC. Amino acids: CASSFRRAYGYTF. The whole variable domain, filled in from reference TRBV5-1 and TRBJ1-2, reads KAGVTQTPRYLIKTRGQQVTLSCSPISGHRSVSWYQQTPGQGLQFLFEYFSETQRNKGNFPGRFSGRQFSNSRSEMNVSTLELGDSALYLCASSFRRAYGYTFGSGTRLTVV.

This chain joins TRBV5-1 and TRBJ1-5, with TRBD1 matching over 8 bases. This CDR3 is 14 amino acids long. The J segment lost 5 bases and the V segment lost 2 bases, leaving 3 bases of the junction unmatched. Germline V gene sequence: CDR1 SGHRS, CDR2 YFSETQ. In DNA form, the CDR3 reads TGCGCCAGCAGCTTTGGACAGGGCGATCAGCCCCAGCATTTT. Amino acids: CASSFGQGDQPQHF.

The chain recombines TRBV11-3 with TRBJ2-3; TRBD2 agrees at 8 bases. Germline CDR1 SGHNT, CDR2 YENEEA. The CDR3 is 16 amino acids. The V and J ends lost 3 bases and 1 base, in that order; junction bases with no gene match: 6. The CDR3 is CASSFGKTSGTDTQYF. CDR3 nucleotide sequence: TGTGCCAGCAGCTTTGGGAAGACTAGCGGCACAGATACGCAGTATTTT. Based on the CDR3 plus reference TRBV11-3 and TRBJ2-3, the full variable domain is EAGVVQSPRYKIIEKKQPVAFWCNPISGHNTLYWYLQNLGQGPELLIRYENEEAVDDSQLPKDRFSAERLKGVDSTLKIQPAELGDSAVYLCASSFGKTSGTDTQYFGPGTRLTVL.

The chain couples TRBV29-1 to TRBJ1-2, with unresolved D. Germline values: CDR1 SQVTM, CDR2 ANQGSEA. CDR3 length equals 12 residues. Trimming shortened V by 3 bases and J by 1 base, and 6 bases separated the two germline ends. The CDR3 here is CSVDRNNYGYTF. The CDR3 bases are TGCAGCGTTGACAGGAATAACTATGGCTACACCTTC.

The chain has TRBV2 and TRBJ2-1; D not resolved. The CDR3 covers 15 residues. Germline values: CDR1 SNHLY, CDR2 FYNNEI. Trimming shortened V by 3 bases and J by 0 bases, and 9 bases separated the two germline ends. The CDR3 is CASSDKRLSYNEQFF. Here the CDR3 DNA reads TGTGCCAGCAGTGATAAGCGCCTCTCCTACAATGAGCAGTTCTTC.

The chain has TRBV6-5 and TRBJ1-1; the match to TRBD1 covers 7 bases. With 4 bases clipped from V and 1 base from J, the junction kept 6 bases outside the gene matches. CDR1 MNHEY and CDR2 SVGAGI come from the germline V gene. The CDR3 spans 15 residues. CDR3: CASSSIGTANTEAFF. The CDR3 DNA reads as TGTGCCAGCAGTTCGATTGGGACAGCGAACACTGAAGCTTTCTTT.

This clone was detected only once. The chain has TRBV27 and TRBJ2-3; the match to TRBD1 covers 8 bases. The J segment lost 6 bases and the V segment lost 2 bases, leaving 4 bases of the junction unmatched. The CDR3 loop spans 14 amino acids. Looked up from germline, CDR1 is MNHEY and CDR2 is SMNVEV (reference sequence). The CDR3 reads CASSLNRGYDTQYF. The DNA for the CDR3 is TGTGCCAGCAGTTTAAACAGGGGGTATGATACGCAGTATTTT.

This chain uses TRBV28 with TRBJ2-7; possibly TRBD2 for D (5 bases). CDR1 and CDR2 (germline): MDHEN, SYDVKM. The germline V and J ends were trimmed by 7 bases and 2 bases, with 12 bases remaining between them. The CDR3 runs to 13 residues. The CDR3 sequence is CASTGLLPYEQYF. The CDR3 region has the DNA TGTGCCAGCACAGGACTGCTTCCCTACGAGCAGTACTTC.

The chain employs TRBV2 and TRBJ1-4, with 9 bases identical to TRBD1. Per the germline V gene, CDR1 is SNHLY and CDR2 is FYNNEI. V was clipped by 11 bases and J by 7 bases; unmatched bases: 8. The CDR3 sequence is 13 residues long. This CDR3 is CAGTDRGSEKLFF. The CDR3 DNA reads TGTGCCGGAACCGACAGGGGGAGTGAAAAACTGTTTTTT. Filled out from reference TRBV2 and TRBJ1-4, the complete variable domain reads EPEVTQTPSHQVTQMGQEVILRCVPISNHLYFYWYRQILGQKVEFLVSFYNNEISEKSEIFDDQFSVERPDGSNFTLKIRSTKLEDSAMYFCAGTDRGSEKLFFGSGTQLSVL.

In DNA, the CDR3 is TGTGCCAGCAGCTTGAACAGTGAGAGACCCTACGAGCAGTACTTC. Its translation is CASSLNSERPYEQYF. The chain couples TRBV7-9 to TRBJ2-7; D is uncertain. V was cut by 3 bases and J by 2 bases, with 14 bases left in between. CDR3 size: 15 residues. Germline CDR1 SEHNR, CDR2 FQNEAQ (reference sequence).

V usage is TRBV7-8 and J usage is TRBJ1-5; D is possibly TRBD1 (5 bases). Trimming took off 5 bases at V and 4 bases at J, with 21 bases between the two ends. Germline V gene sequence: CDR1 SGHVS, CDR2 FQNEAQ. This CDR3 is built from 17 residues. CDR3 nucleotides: TGTGCCAGCAGCAGACAGCCCCAGACGTTAGTTAATCAGCCCCAGCATTTT. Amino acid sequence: CASSRQPQTLVNQPQHF.

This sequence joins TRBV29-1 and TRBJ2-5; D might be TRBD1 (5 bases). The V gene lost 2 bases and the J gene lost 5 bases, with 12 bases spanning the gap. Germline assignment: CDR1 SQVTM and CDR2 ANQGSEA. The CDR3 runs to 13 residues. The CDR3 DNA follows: TGCAGCGTTGAAAGCGAGACAGCCGAGACCCAGTACTTC. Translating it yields CSVESETAETQYF. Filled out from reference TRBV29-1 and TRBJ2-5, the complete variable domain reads SAVISQKPSRDICQRGTSLTIQCQVDSQVTMMFWYRQQPGQSLTLIATANQGSEATYESGFVIDKFPISRPNLTFSTLTVSNMSPEDSSIYLCSVESETAETQYFGPGTRLLVL.

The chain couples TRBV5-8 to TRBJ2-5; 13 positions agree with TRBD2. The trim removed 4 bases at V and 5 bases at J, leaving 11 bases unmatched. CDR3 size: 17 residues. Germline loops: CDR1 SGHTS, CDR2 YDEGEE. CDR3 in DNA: TGTGCCAGCAGCCCAGGGACTAGCGGGATTGCGGGGGAGACCCAGTACTTC. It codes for CASSPGTSGIAGETQYF.

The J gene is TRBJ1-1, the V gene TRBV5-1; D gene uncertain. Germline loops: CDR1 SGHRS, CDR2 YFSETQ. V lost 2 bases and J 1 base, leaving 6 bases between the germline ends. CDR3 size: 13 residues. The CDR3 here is CASSLQRNTEAFF. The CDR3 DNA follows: TGCGCCAGCAGCTTACAAAGGAACACTGAAGCTTTCTTT.

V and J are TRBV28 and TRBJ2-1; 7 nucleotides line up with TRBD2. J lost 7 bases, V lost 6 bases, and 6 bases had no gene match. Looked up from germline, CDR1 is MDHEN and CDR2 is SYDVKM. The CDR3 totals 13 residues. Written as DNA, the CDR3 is TGTGCCAGCAGCGGTATAGCGGGTAATGAGCAGTTCTTC. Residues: CASSGIAGNEQFF.

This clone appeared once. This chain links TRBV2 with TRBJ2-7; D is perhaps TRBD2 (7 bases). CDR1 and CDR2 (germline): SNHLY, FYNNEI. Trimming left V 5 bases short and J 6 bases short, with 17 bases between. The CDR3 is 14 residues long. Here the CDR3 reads CASSSVGGQGEQYF. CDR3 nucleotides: TGTGCCAGCAGTTCCGTGGGGGGGCAGGGCGAGCAGTACTTC.

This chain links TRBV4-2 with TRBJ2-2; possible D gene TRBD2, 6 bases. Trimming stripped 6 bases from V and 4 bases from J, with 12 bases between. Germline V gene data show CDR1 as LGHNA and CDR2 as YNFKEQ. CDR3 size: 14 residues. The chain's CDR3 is CASRLERATGELFF. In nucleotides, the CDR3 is TGTGCCAGCAGGCTCGAGCGGGCCACCGGGGAGCTGTTTTTT.

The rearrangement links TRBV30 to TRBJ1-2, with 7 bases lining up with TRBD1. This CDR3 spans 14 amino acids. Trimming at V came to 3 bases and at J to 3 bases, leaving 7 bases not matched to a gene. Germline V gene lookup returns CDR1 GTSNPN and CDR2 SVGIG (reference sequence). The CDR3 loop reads CAWRRRGRDYGYTF. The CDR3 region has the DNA TGTGCCTGGAGAAGGAGGGGGCGCGACTATGGCTACACCTTC.